This T cell receptor (beta chain) was profiled in a study of OX40 agonist ivuxolimab in advanced cancers. Study-level findings and limits: Some nonresponders additionally presented with little normalized T-cell clonal expansion. Determination of antigen specificity was not performed for the expanded peripheral T cells.

A note on this clone: The antigen is undetermined.

TCRdb keeps only in-frame clones here, not all; method: immunoSEQ multiplex PCR. The table records 60,000 or so clones, approximately 87% of them present only once. Germline values: CDR1 SGHRS, CDR2 YFSETQ. This CDR3 contains 16 residues. Trimming pared 0 bases from V and 0 bases from J, leaving 9 bases between. Sequences were derived from CD4+ or CD8+ T cells sorted from blood, sampled in a trial of the OX40 agonist ivuxolimab. V is TRBV5-1 and J is TRBJ1-4; D uncertain. The source is an adult with an advanced solid tumor such as melanoma, head and neck, liver or kidney cancer. CDR3 residues: CASSLGQTSTNEKLFF. The CDR3 DNA reads TGCGCCAGCAGCTTGGGGCAAACCTCAACTAATGAAAAACTGTTTTTT.